This entry lists 5 T cell receptor beta chains sequenced from one sample in a study of cytomegalovirus exposure and HLA in healthy donors. With 60 Vbeta and 13 Jbeta primers, the PCR was carried out. Sequencing used immunoSEQ multiplex PCR; TCRdb keeps in-frame clones, though not all of them. Altogether approximately 190,000 clones are present, roughly 80% being singletons, with the ten largest covering 1.7%. Sequencing was carried out using PBMCs. The origin of the receptors is a woman younger than 35 in good health and CMV-seronegative.

The V gene is TRBV28, the J gene TRBJ2-7, with D maybe TRBD1 (7 bases). Trimming took 7 bases from V and 2 from J, leaving 12 bases between them. The V gene's germline CDR1 is MDHEN and CDR2 SYDVKM. The CDR3 extends over 13 amino acids. This chain's CDR3 is CASNQGGPYEQYF. CDR3 in DNA: TGTGCCAGCAATCAGGGGGGTCCCTACGAGCAGTACTTC. Variable domain in full (rest from reference TRBV28 and TRBJ2-7): DVKVTQSSRYLVKRTGEKVFLECVQDMDHENMFWYRQDPGLGLRLIYFSYDVKMKEKGDIPEGYSVSREKKERFSLILESASTNQTSMYLCASNQGGPYEQYFGPGTRLTVT.

A remark on this clone: The junction does not match germline at one end; this may be a read error. The chain couples TRBV4-2 to TRBJ2-2, with D tentatively TRBD2 (6 bases). This CDR3 has 13 amino acids. Germline V gives CDR1 LGHNA, CDR2 YNFKEQ. CDR3 region: CASSQDPSGELLF. In nucleotides, the CDR3 is TGTGCCAGCAGCCAAGATCCTTCGGGGGAGCTGCTTTTT.

The J gene is TRBJ2-1, the V gene TRBV15, with 12 bases aligning to TRBD2. V lost 3 bases and J lost 8; bases outside the gene matches: 8. The V gene's germline CDR1 is LNHNV and CDR2 YYDKDF (reference sequence). The CDR3 consists of 16 residues. The CDR3 DNA reads TGTGCCACCAGCAGCGCGACTAGCGGGAGAGGAGATGAGCAGTTCTTC. This sequence encodes CATSSATSGRGDEQFF.

As DNA, the CDR3 is TGTGCCAGCAGCGGGACTAGACGGGAGCAGTTCTTC. Translation gives CASSGTRREQFF. This chain uses TRBV6-1 with TRBJ2-1; 8 bases map to TRBD2. Germline loops: CDR1 MNHNS, CDR2 SASEGT. This CDR3 has 12 amino acids. V was clipped by 6 bases and J by 10 bases; unmatched bases: 5.

CDR3 sequence reads: CAWIRANYGYTF. The CDR3 DNA follows: TGTGCCTGGATCAGGGCAAACTATGGCTACACCTTC. This chain joins TRBV30 and TRBJ1-2; maybe TRBD1 (5 bases). This CDR3 is 12 amino acids long. V lost 4 bases and J lost 2, with 8 bases in between. Germline V gives CDR1 GTSNPN, CDR2 SVGIG (reference sequence).